Presented here are 28 T cell receptor beta chains from one specimen sequenced in a study of Ad26.COV2.S vaccination and SARS-CoV-2 variants. The treatment was: around 19 received Ad26.COV2.S at low or high dose, single or two shots; five or six received placebo; per-sample allocation not given. Vaccine and placebo recipients were sampled on day 63 after the first injection. Libraries were prepared by immunoSEQ multiplex PCR; TCRdb keeps only in-frame clonotypes and omits some of them. Of 400,000 to 450,000 clones listed, 75% to 95% are singletons. This material consisted of peripheral blood, taken in a trial of Ad26.COV2.S vaccine versus placebo. These receptors all come from a person aged 18-65 years who received the Ad26.COV2.S COVID-19 vaccine or a placebo.

The chain has TRBV7-2 and TRBJ2-3; 8 positions agree with TRBD1. The length of the CDR3 is 17 residues. Per the germline V gene, CDR1 is SGHTA and CDR2 is FQGNSA. Trimming took 3 bases from V and 0 from J; bases not matched to a gene: 8. DNA for the CDR3: TGTGCCAGCAGCTTCAGGGGGCGGGGTAGTAGCACAGATACGCAGTATTTT. Residues: CASSFRGRGSSTDTQYF. The whole variable domain, filled in from reference TRBV7-2 and TRBJ2-3, reads GAGVSQSPSNKVTEKGKDVELRCDPISGHTALYWYRQSLGQGLEFLIYFQGNSAPDKSGLPSDRFSAERTGGSVSTLTIQRTQQEDSAVYLCASSFRGRGSSTDTQYFGPGTRLTVL.

This clone was observed a single time. The V and J genes are TRBV2 and TRBJ1-5, with 8 bases fitting TRBD1. Looked up from germline, CDR1 is SNHLY and CDR2 is FYNNEI. The CDR3 covers 13 residues. V dropped 5 bases and J dropped 7; count of bases not matched to a gene: 4. DNA for the CDR3: TGTGCCAGCAGTCGGACAGGGAAGCAGCCCCAGCATTTT. Residues: CASSRTGKQPQHF.

V usage is TRBV9 and J usage is TRBJ2-3; tentative D call: TRBD2 (5 bases). The CDR3 contains 16 residues. With 0 bases removed from V and 0 bases from J, the gap between germline ends came to 11 bases. Germline V CDR1 and CDR2: SGDLS, YYNGEE. CDR3 DNA: TGTGCCAGCAGCGTAGGACTGGAGGAAAGCACAGATACGCAGTATTTT. It codes for CASSVGLEESTDTQYF.

As for this clone: Other DNA sequences within the sample encode an identical CDR3. The chain employs TRBV5-1 and TRBJ2-5, with a weak D call TRBD1 (6 bases). V was pared by 0 bases and J by 3 bases, with 9 bases between. Germline lookup yields CDR1 SGHRS and CDR2 YFSETQ. The CDR3 sequence is 14 residues long. DNA of the CDR3: TGCGCCAGCAGCTTGGGAGCAGGGGAAGAGACCCAGTACTTC. Translated, it gives CASSLGAGEETQYF.

In DNA, the CDR3 is TGCAGTGCTAGTGGATCACAAATAGCGGGAGATAACCAAGAGACCCAGTACTTC. This translates into CSASGSQIAGDNQETQYF. V usage is TRBV20-1 and J usage is TRBJ2-5; 9 positions agree with TRBD2. Looked up from germline, CDR1 is DFQATT and CDR2 is SNEGSKA (reference sequence). The CDR3 has 18 amino acids. Trimming took 3 bases from V and 0 from J; bases not matched to a gene: 14.

This clone was detected only once. The rearrangement uses TRBV4-2 and TRBJ1-6, with a tentative D call TRBD1 (5 bases). Trimming took 7 bases from V and 8 from J, leaving 21 bases between them. CDR1 is LGHNA and CDR2 is YNFKEQ in the germline V gene. The CDR3 has 16 residues. This CDR3 reads CASKRRPGQGDSPLHF. The CDR3 DNA reads TGTGCCAGCAAAAGACGCCCGGGGCAGGGTGATTCACCCCTCCACTTT.

This sequence joins TRBV7-9 and TRBJ2-1, with 11 bases identical to TRBD2. J was trimmed by 5 bases and V by 4 bases; bases with no gene match: 10. The CDR3 sequence is 17 residues long. Germline V gene lookup returns CDR1 SEHNR and CDR2 FQNEAQ (reference sequence). CDR3 loop: CASSSQTSGNLHNEQFF. The CDR3 coding sequence is TGTGCCAGCAGCTCTCAGACTAGCGGGAATCTCCACAATGAGCAGTTCTTC.

The chain joins TRBV29-1 to TRBJ2-6, with D uncertain. CDR1 is SQVTM, CDR2 ANQGSEA, per germline. V dropped 2 bases and J dropped 2 bases, with 7 bases sitting between them. The CDR3 has 14 residues. The DNA for the CDR3 is TGCAGCGTTGAAATCGGTGCTGGGGCCAACGTCCTGACTTTC. It translates to CSVEIGAGANVLTF.

The V and J genes are TRBV11-2 and TRBJ2-7, with 8 bases identical to TRBD1. The CDR3 runs 16 residues. Unmatched junction bases numbered 10, after V lost 4 bases and J lost 2 bases. Germline values: CDR1 SGHAT, CDR2 FQNNGV. CDR3 region: CASSYGTGWETYEQYF. The CDR3 DNA reads as TGTGCCAGCAGCTACGGGACAGGCTGGGAAACCTACGAGCAGTACTTC.

V is TRBV18 and J is TRBJ1-1; no clear D. Trimming stripped 2 bases from V and 0 bases from J, with 10 bases between. Germline V gives CDR1 KGHSH, CDR2 LQKENI. The CDR3 runs 15 residues. Here the CDR3 reads CASSPGLEMNTEAFF. The DNA for the CDR3 is TGTGCCAGCTCACCAGGTCTCGAGATGAACACTGAAGCTTTCTTT.

The V call is TRBV12-3 or TRBV12-4, the J call TRBJ1-1; no definite D call. Trimming shortened V by 7 bases and J by 8 bases, and 17 bases separated the two germline ends. The CDR3 extends over 13 amino acids. The CDR3 DNA reads as TGTGCCAGCACAATCTGGACCGATCGAGAAGCTTTCTTT. Protein product: CASTIWTDREAFF.

This rearrangement joins TRBV10-3 to TRBJ2-1, with 13 bases aligning to TRBD2. The V and J ends lost 4 bases and 4 bases, in that order; junction bases with no gene match: 1. The CDR3 runs 15 residues. Germline CDR1 and CDR2: ENHRY and SYGVKD. In DNA, the CDR3 is TGTGCCATCAGTGGGACTAGCGGGGGATACAATGAGCAGTTCTTC. This gives the protein CAISGTSGGYNEQFF.

The CDR3 reads CASSPGHVANYGYTF. The CDR3 nucleotides are TGTGCCAGCAGCCCTGGACACGTAGCTAACTATGGCTACACCTTC. The rearrangement joins TRBV9 to TRBJ1-2; TRBD1 is a possible D gene (5 bases). Germline CDR1 is SGDLS and CDR2 is YYNGEE. The length of the CDR3 is 15 residues. Trimming took off 4 bases at V and 0 bases at J, with 13 bases between the two ends.

The chain carries TRBV3-1 (or the pseudogene TRBV3-2) and TRBJ2-7; no clear D gene. The V gene lost 1 base and the J gene lost 5 bases, with 6 bases spanning the gap. The CDR3 covers 12 residues. CDR1 and CDR2 from the germline V gene are LGHDT and YNNKEL (reference sequence). CDR3 sequence (DNA): TGTGCCAGCAGCCAAGTTGGGAACGAGCAGTACTTC. This encodes CASSQVGNEQYF.

This clone was picked up one time. The rearrangement links TRBV9 to TRBJ2-3; 8 bases fit TRBD2. Germline CDR1 SGDLS, CDR2 YYNGEE. V trimming: 2 bases; J trimming: 5 bases; junction bases outside the gene matches: 10. The CDR3 has 16 residues. The CDR3 nucleotides read TGTGCCAGCAGCGTCGAAGAGGGACTAGTCCAAGATACGCAGTATTTT. Translating gives CASSVEEGLVQDTQYF.

The J gene is TRBJ2-7, the V gene TRBV20-1; D is ambiguous. Trimming cost V 5 bases and J 5 bases, with 10 bases left between them. CDR1 and CDR2 from the germline V gene are DFQATT and SNEGSKA (reference sequence). The CDR3 length is 11 residues. CDR3 sequence reads: CSAFSSNEQYF. The CDR3 region has the DNA TGCAGTGCTTTTAGTTCTAACGAGCAGTACTTC.

This clone appeared a single time. The chain carries TRBV12-3 or TRBV12-4 and TRBJ2-7; D unresolved. The CDR3 is 13 residues long. V dropped 6 bases and J dropped 6 bases, with 15 bases sitting between them. The CDR3 spells CASRKTGPGEQYF. DNA of the CDR3: TGTGCCAGCAGAAAAACTGGACCAGGCGAGCAGTACTTC.

CDR3 in amino acids: CASSYRRGTEAFF. In DNA form, the CDR3 reads TGTGCCAGCAGCTACCGTCGGGGCACTGAAGCTTTCTTT. The chain couples TRBV11-2 to TRBJ1-1; D is unresolved. This CDR3 comprises 13 residues. CDR1 and CDR2 (germline): SGHAT, FQNNGV. V shed 4 bases and J shed 4 bases, with 10 bases lying between them.

The V call is TRBV6-2 or TRBV6-3, the J call TRBJ2-1, with 8 bases aligning to TRBD2. The V gene's germline CDR1 is MNHEY and CDR2 SVGEGT. This CDR3 contains 13 residues. Trimming removed 0 bases from V and 15 bases from J; junction bases left unmatched: 7. The CDR3 region has the DNA TGTGCCAGCAGTTACTCCCCAAGCGGGAGCCGGTTCTTC. This encodes CASSYSPSGSRFF.

This chain connects TRBV30 to TRBJ1-2; D is uncertain. The CDR3 spans 10 residues. V was clipped by 7 bases and J by 2 bases, with 5 bases between them. The germline gives CDR1 GTSNPN, CDR2 SVGIG (reference sequence). The CDR3 reads CASRNYGYTF. The CDR3, as DNA: TGTGCCTCGCGGAACTATGGCTACACCTTC.

CDR3 in amino acids: CASSFDPASTDTQYF. The CDR3 nucleotides are TGCGCCAGCAGCTTCGACCCGGCAAGCACAGATACGCAGTATTTT. This chain uses TRBV5-1 with TRBJ2-3, with D unresolved. Deletions cut 2 bases from V and 0 bases from J, with 10 bases between. Germline assignment: CDR1 SGHRS and CDR2 YFSETQ. This CDR3 contains 15 residues.

V and J are TRBV7-3 and TRBJ2-5; D tentatively reads TRBD1 or TRBD2 (5 bases each). V was shortened by 1 base and J by 0 bases, with 9 bases between the two germline ends. CDR1 is SGHTA, CDR2 FQGTGA, per germline. The CDR3 consists of 15 residues. The CDR3 DNA is TGTGCCAGCAGCTTAAGGGGGAGAGACCAAGAGACCCAGTACTTC. Its translation is CASSLRGRDQETQYF.

This sequence joins TRBV10-3 and TRBJ1-5; the match to TRBD1 covers 7 bases. CDR1 is ENHRY and CDR2 is SYGVKD in the germline V gene. The V segment lost 5 bases and the J segment 7 bases; nucleotides outside the gene matches: 8. The CDR3 totals 14 residues. The CDR3 nucleotides read TGTGCCATCAGTCCAAAACAGGGGAACCAGCCCCAGCATTTT. Protein: CAISPKQGNQPQHF.

This clone has more than one count but fewer than ten. The rearrangement uses TRBV25-1 and TRBJ1-1, with 7 bases lining up with TRBD1. The CDR3 length is 13 residues. Per germline, CDR1 MGHDK and CDR2 SYGVNS. Trimming took 6 bases from V and 4 from J; bases not matched to a gene: 5. The CDR3 reads CASSLTGLTEAFF. The CDR3 DNA reads TGTGCCAGCAGCCTGACAGGGCTCACTGAAGCTTTCTTT.

The chain uses TRBV9 and TRBJ1-1, with D maybe TRBD1 (5 bases). The CDR3 runs 14 residues. V lost 0 bases and J lost 5, with 11 bases in between. Germline V gene lookup returns CDR1 SGDLS and CDR2 YYNGEE. CDR3 nucleotide sequence: TGTGCCAGCAGCGTAGTGTCGGGGGAAACTGAAGCTTTCTTT. Encoded protein: CASSVVSGETEAFF.

This clone showed up just a few times. This chain connects TRBV12-5 to TRBJ1-6; no firm D call. This CDR3 spans 15 amino acids. Germline values: CDR1 LGHNT, CDR2 FRNRAP. V gave up 6 bases and J gave up 6 bases, with 15 bases separating them. The DNA of the CDR3 is TGTGCTAGTGGATCCACACGGGGTTCTAATTCACCCCTCCACTTT. Its translation: CASGSTRGSNSPLHF.

V gene TRBV7-3 combines with J gene TRBJ2-3, with D perhaps matching TRBD1 or TRBD2 (6 bases each). The CDR3 covers 17 residues. Trimming cost V 4 bases and J 4 bases, with 21 bases left between them. In germline, CDR1 is SGHTA, CDR2 FQGTGA. In DNA form, the CDR3 reads TGTGCCAGCAGCTCGACGGGGGCGGGAAGACCCGCAGATACGCAGTATTTT. Amino acid sequence: CASSSTGAGRPADTQYF.

The V and J genes are TRBV5-1 and TRBJ2-1; 15 nucleotides align to TRBD2. Germline CDR1 reads SGHRS; CDR2 reads YFSETQ. The CDR3 spans 19 residues. The V and J ends lost 4 bases and 7 bases, in that order; junction bases with no gene match: 15. The DNA for the CDR3 is TGCGCCAGCAGCACGGGACTAGCGGGGGGTAAGAAGGGCAGAAATGAGCAGTTCTTC. As protein: CASSTGLAGGKKGRNEQFF.